The sequence of this TCR beta chain was determined in a study of patients and donors after allogeneic stem cell transplantation. Only a few counts were recorded for this clonotype. From germline, CDR1 is MNHEY and CDR2 SVGEGT. CDR3 length: 14 residues. Trimming took off 2 bases at V and 6 bases at J, with 13 bases between the two ends. TCRdb ran MiXCR on the RT-PCR reads and lists one entry per CDR3 protein. The sample records about a million distinct CDR3 sequences, roughly 18% being singletons. The receptor comes from a human donor who was either an allogeneic HSCT recipient or a stem cell or donor lymphocyte infusion donor (not recorded which). It is not recorded whose cells these are; they may come from a transplant donor. This chain joins TRBV6-2 or TRBV6-3 and TRBJ1-2, with D tentatively TRBD1 (6 bases). Sequenced: blood, either unsorted or a sorted T cell fraction (not recorded which). CDR3 nucleotide sequence: TGTGCCAGCAGTTACCGAACAGGGTGGGATGGCTACACCTTC. This codes for CASSYRTGWDGYTF.